These 20 T cell receptor beta chains originate from one sample sequenced in a study of shared clonotypes between healthy human individuals. Profiled with immunoSEQ multiplex PCR; TCRdb holds only in-frame clones, not every one. The sample comprises over a million clones, 98% of which are singletons, and over 0.3% rests with the top ten. Sequenced sample: naive CD4+ T cells sorted from blood. Subset here: CD45RA+ positively selected. Receptors originate from a man aged 30-40 years in good health.

The rearrangement uses TRBV11-2 and TRBJ2-1, with TRBD2 matching over 11 bases. Trimming at V came to 6 bases and at J to 9 bases, leaving 10 bases not matched to a gene. Per the germline V gene, CDR1 is SGHAT and CDR2 is FQNNGV. CDR3 size: 15 residues. The CDR3 here is CASRKISGRAPEQFF. The CDR3 DNA follows: TGTGCCAGCAGGAAAATTAGCGGGAGGGCCCCTGAGCAGTTCTTC.

This chain uses TRBV30 with TRBJ2-1; D uncertain. The germline gives CDR1 GTSNPN, CDR2 SVGIG (reference sequence). V was clipped by 3 bases and J by 8 bases, with 5 bases between them. The CDR3 sequence is 10 residues long. This chain's CDR3 is CAWSGDEQFF. The CDR3 nucleotides are TGTGCCTGGAGCGGAGATGAGCAGTTCTTC.

The rearrangement joins TRBV5-1 to TRBJ2-2; D is ambiguous. Germline-derived CDR1 and CDR2 are SGHRS and YFSETQ. The ends were cut back, 0 bases at V and 4 bases at J, with 10 bases in the middle. The CDR3 runs 15 residues. CDR3 in amino acids: CASSLVPGSTGELFF. CDR3 DNA sequence: TGCGCCAGCAGCTTGGTCCCAGGATCCACCGGGGAGCTGTTTTTT.

The CDR3 sequence: CASSVGYRPVYNEQFF. CDR3 nucleotides: TGTGCCAGCAGCGTAGGATATCGACCGGTTTACAATGAGCAGTTCTTC. J is TRBJ2-1 and V is TRBV9; no clear D gene. Germline CDR1 and CDR2: SGDLS and YYNGEE. V was trimmed by 0 bases and J by 4 bases, leaving 14 bases between them. The CDR3 consists of 16 residues.

V usage is TRBV27 and J usage is TRBJ2-5; a weak D match, TRBD2 (6 bases). Germline V CDR1 and CDR2: MNHEY, SMNVEV (reference sequence). Trimming cost V 1 base and J 3 bases, with 12 bases left between them. CDR3 length equals 15 residues. The CDR3 is CASSLWGLPKETQYF. The CDR3 DNA is TGTGCCAGCAGTTTATGGGGACTTCCGAAAGAGACCCAGTACTTC.

This chain links TRBV25-1 with TRBJ2-2; 7 bases are a match to TRBD2. With 4 bases clipped from V and 5 bases from J, the junction kept 4 bases outside the gene matches. Germline V CDR1 and CDR2: MGHDK, SYGVNS. The CDR3 contains 14 residues. The CDR3 loop reads CASSVDGRTGELFF. CDR3 coding DNA: TGTGCCAGCAGTGTAGACGGGAGGACCGGGGAGCTGTTTTTT.

The V call is TRBV5-1, the J call TRBJ2-3; no reliable D call. Germline CDR1 reads SGHRS; CDR2 reads YFSETQ. This CDR3 has 12 residues. V lost 4 bases to trimming and J lost 6 bases, with 9 bases between them. CDR3 loop: CASSRDLDTQYF. The CDR3 DNA reads TGCGCCAGCAGCAGGGATCTGGATACGCAGTATTTT.

The chain combines TRBV2 with TRBJ2-1, with 7 bases aligning to TRBD1. Germline values: CDR1 SNHLY, CDR2 FYNNEI. Trimming took 9 bases from V and 5 from J; bases not matched to a gene: 10. The CDR3 is 14 amino acids. CDR3 region: CASPTRDRNNEQFF. CDR3 sequence (DNA): TGTGCCAGTCCAACCCGGGACAGAAACAATGAGCAGTTCTTC.

The V gene is TRBV18, the J gene TRBJ2-3; D not certain. Trimming took 1 base from V and 6 from J, leaving 14 bases between them. CDR3 size: 15 residues. CDR1 is KGHSH and CDR2 is LQKENI in the germline V gene. The CDR3 coding sequence is TGTGCCAGCTCACCACTAGGAGTTGGGCGGGATACGCAGTATTTT. Its translation: CASSPLGVGRDTQYF.

This sequence joins TRBV5-1 and TRBJ2-2; D gene uncertain. V was shortened by 4 bases and J by 4 bases, with 8 bases between the two germline ends. Germline V lookup: CDR1 SGHRS, CDR2 YFSETQ. The CDR3 length is 13 residues. This CDR3 is CASSPISTGELFF. DNA for the CDR3: TGCGCCAGCAGCCCGATTTCCACCGGGGAGCTGTTTTTT.

The chain couples TRBV19 to TRBJ2-2; D gene unclear. The CDR3 sequence is 15 residues long. CDR1 LNHDA and CDR2 SQIVND come from the germline V gene (reference sequence). Trimming pared 3 bases from V and 2 bases from J, leaving 10 bases between. CDR3 DNA: TGTGCCAGTAGTATCAGGCAGGTTAACACCGGGGAGCTGTTTTTT. Translation gives CASSIRQVNTGELFF.

The CDR3: CASAQGVNTEAFF. CDR3 bases: TGTGCCAGCGCTCAGGGGGTGAACACTGAAGCTTTCTTT. The gene calls are TRBV6-5 and TRBJ1-1; 7 bases are shared with TRBD1. The junction had 3 bases not matched to a gene; V was cut back by 8 bases and J by 0 bases. CDR1 and CDR2 from the germline V gene are MNHEY and SVGAGI. The CDR3 is 13 residues long.

The gene calls are TRBV6-5 and TRBJ2-7; D possibly matches TRBD1 or TRBD2 (5 bases each). The CDR3 covers 15 residues. V was cut by 5 bases and J by 1 base, with 15 bases left in between. Germline V gene sequence: CDR1 MNHEY, CDR2 SVGAGI. The CDR3 nucleotides are TGTGCCAGCAGTATTGCCGGGGCCCTATCCTACGAGCAGTACTTC. It codes for CASSIAGALSYEQYF.

This chain uses TRBV7-3 with TRBJ2-1; a possible D gene is TRBD2 (5 bases). Germline V gives CDR1 SGHTA, CDR2 FQGTGA. Trimming shortened V by 4 bases and J by 4 bases, and 14 bases separated the two germline ends. The CDR3 runs to 15 residues. The CDR3 sequence is CASSSGPGEYNEQFF. Written as DNA, the CDR3 is TGTGCCAGCAGCTCCGGCCCCGGGGAGTACAATGAGCAGTTCTTC.

The chain combines TRBV4-1 with TRBJ2-3; D possibly corresponds to TRBD2 (6 bases). Trimming cost V 1 base and J 8 bases, with 10 bases left between them. Germline V lookup: CDR1 MGHRA, CDR2 YSYEKL. The CDR3 consists of 13 residues. As DNA, the CDR3 is TGCGCCAGCAGCCAAGTTAAGGAGGGTACGCAGTATTTT. This translates into CASSQVKEGTQYF.

The chain combines TRBV7-9 with TRBJ2-3; TRBD2 matches at 7 bases. Germline V gene sequence: CDR1 SEHNR, CDR2 FQNEAQ (reference sequence). The V and J ends lost 1 base and 4 bases, in that order; junction bases with no gene match: 8. This CDR3 has 16 amino acids. CDR3 bases: TGTGCCAGCAGCTTAGGGCGGGAGAGGGCCGCAGATACGCAGTATTTT. This codes for CASSLGRERAADTQYF.

The chain employs TRBV18 and TRBJ1-1, with unresolved D. Germline values: CDR1 KGHSH, CDR2 LQKENI. The CDR3 length is 16 residues. V was cut by 1 base and J by 3 bases, with 15 bases left in between. CDR3 protein: CASSPRPTERDTEAFF. In nucleotides, the CDR3 is TGTGCCAGCTCACCACGTCCGACCGAAAGGGACACTGAAGCTTTCTTT.

This clone was observed once. This specimen includes other DNA sequences encoding the same CDR3. The rearrangement joins TRBV2 to TRBJ2-2, with 11 bases lining up with TRBD2. CDR3 length: 14 amino acids. Per the germline V gene, CDR1 is SNHLY and CDR2 is FYNNEI. J lost 5 bases, V lost 5 bases, and 1 base had no gene match. CDR3 nucleotides: TGTGCCAGCAGTCGGACTAGCGGGACCGGGGAGCTGTTTTTT. This translates into CASSRTSGTGELFF.

The chain carries TRBV28 and TRBJ2-7, with 9 bases aligning to TRBD2. Germline CDR1 reads MDHEN; CDR2 reads SYDVKM. This CDR3 is 16 amino acids long. V lost 2 bases to trimming and J lost 4 bases; unmatched junction nucleotides: 9. The chain's CDR3 is CASSLPSSGIRYEQYF. CDR3 DNA sequence: TGTGCCAGCAGTTTACCCTCTAGCGGGATCCGGTACGAGCAGTACTTC.

With respect to this clone: This sample also contains other DNA sequences that code for the same CDR3. This rearrangement joins TRBV11-3 to TRBJ2-5, with D possibly matching TRBD1 (6 bases). The CDR3 length is 13 residues. Between the trimmed V and J ends, which lost 1 base and 5 bases, there was a span of 8 bases. CDR1 and CDR2 from the germline V gene are SGHNT and YENEEA. CDR3 loop: CASSLGQGETQYF. DNA of the CDR3: TGTGCCAGCAGCTTAGGTCAGGGGGAGACCCAGTACTTC. The variable domain in full, with the rest retrieved from reference TRBV11-3 and TRBJ2-5, is EAGVVQSPRYKIIEKKQPVAFWCNPISGHNTLYWYLQNLGQGPELLIRYENEEAVDDSQLPKDRFSAERLKGVDSTLKIQPAELGDSAVYLCASSLGQGETQYFGPGTRLLVL.